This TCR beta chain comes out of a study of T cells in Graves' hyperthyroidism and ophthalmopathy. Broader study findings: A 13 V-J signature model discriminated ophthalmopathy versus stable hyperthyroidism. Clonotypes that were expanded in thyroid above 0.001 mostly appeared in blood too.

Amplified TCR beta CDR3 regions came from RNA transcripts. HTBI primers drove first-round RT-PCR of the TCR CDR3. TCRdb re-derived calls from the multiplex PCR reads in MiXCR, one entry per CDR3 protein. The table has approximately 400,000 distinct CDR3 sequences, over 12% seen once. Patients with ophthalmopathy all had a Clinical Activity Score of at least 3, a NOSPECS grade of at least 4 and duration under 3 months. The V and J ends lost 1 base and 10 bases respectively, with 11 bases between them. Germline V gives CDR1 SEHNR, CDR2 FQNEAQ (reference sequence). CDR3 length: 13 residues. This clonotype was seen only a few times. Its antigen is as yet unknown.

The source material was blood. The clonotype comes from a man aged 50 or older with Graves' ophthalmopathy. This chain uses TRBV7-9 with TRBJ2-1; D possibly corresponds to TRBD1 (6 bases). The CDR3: CASSLVQGREQFF. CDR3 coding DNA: TGTGCCAGCAGCTTAGTACAGGGCAGGGAGCAGTTCTTC.